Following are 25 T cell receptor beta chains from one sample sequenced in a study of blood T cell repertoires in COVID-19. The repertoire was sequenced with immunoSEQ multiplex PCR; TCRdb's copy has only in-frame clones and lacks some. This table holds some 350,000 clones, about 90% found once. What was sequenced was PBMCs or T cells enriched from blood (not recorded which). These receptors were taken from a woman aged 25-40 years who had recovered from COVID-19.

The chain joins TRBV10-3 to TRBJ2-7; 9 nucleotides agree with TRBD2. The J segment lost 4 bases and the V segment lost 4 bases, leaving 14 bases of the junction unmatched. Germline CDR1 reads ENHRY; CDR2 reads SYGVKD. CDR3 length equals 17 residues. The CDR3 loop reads CAISAAVRASGTYEQYF. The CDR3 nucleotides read TGTGCCATCAGTGCAGCGGTACGGGCTAGCGGGACTTACGAGCAGTACTTC.

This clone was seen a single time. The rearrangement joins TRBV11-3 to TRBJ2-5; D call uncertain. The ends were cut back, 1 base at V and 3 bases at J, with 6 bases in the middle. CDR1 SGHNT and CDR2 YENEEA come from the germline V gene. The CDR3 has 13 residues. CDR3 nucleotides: TGTGCCAGCAGCTTAGGTCCCGAAGAGACCCAGTACTTC. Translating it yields CASSLGPEETQYF.

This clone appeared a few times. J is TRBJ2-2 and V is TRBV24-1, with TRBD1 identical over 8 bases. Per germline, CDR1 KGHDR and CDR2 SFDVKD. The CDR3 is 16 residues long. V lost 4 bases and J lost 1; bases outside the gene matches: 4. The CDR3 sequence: CATSDRGQGNTGELFF. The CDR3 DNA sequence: TGTGCCACCAGTGACCGCGGACAGGGGAACACCGGGGAGCTGTTTTTT.

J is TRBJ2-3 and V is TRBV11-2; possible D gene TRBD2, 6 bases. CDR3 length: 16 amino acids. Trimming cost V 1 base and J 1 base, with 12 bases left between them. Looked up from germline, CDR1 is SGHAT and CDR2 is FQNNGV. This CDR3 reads CASSLGASVGTDTQYF. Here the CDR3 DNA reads TGTGCCAGCAGCTTAGGAGCTAGCGTGGGCACAGATACGCAGTATTTT.

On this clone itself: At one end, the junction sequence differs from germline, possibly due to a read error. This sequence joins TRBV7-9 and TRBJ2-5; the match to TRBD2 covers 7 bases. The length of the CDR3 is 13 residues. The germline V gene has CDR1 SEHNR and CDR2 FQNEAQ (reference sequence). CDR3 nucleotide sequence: TGTGCCAGCAGCTTAGGGGAATTAGCGGGCGCGCACTTC. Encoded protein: CASSLGELAGAHF.

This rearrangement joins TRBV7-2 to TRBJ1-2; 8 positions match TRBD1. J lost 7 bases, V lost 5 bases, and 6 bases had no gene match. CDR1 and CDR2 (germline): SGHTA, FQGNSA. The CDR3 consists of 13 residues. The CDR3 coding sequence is TGTGCCAGCAGCCGGGGACAGGTCGGTGGCTACACCTTC. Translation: CASSRGQVGGYTF.

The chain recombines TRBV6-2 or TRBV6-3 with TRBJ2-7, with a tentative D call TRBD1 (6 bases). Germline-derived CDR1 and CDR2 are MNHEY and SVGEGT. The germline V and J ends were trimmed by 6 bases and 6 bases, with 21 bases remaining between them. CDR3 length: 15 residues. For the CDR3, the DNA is TGTGCCAGCAGCACCCAATACCGTACAGGGTCCGAGCAGTACTTC. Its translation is CASSTQYRTGSEQYF.

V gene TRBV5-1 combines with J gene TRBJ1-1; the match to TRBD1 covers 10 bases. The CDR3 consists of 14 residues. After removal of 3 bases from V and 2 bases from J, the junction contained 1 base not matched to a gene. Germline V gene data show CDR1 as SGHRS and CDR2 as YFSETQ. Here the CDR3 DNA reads TGCGCCAGCAGCTGGACAGGGGGAAACACTGAAGCTTTCTTT. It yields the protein CASSWTGGNTEAFF.

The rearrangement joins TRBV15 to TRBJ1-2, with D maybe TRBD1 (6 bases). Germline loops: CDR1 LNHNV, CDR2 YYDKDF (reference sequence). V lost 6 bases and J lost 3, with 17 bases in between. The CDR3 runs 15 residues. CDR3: CATRERGAGDYGYTF. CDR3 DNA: TGTGCCACCAGGGAGAGGGGGGCGGGGGACTATGGCTACACCTTC.

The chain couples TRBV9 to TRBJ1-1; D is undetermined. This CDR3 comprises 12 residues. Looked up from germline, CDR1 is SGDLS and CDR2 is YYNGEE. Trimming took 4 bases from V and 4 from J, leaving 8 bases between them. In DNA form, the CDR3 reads TGTGCCAGCAGCCCCTACAGCACTGAAGCTTTCTTT. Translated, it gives CASSPYSTEAFF.

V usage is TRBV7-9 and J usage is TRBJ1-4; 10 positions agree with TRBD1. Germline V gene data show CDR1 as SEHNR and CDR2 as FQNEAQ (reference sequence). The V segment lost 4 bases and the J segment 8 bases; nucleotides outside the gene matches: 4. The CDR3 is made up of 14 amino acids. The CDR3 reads CASSYGQGVEKLFF. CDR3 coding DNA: TGTGCCAGCAGCTACGGACAGGGGGTCGAAAAACTGTTTTTT.

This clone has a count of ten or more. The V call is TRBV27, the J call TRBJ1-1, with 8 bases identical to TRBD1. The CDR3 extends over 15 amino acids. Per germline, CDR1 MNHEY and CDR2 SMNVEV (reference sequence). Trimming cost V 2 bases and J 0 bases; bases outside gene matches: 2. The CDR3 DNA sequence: TGTGCCAGCAGTTTAACAGGGGGAATGAACACTGAAGCTTTCTTT. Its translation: CASSLTGGMNTEAFF.

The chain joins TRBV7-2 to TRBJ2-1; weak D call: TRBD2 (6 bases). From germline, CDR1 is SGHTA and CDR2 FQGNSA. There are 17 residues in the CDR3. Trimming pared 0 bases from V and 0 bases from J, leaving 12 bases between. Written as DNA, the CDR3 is TGTGCCAGCAGCTTAGCCCCCCTAGCGTCCTCCTACAATGAGCAGTTCTTC. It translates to CASSLAPLASSYNEQFF.

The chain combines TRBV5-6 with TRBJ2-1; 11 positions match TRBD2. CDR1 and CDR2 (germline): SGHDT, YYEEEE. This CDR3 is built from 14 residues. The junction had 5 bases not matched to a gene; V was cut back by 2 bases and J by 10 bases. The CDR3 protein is CASSLELAGDEQFF. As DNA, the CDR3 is TGTGCCAGCAGCTTAGAACTAGCGGGAGACGAGCAGTTCTTC. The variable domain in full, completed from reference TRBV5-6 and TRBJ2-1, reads DAGVTQSPTHLIKTRGQQVTLRCSPKSGHDTVSWYQQALGQGPQFIFQYYEEEERQRGNFPDRFSGHQFPNYSSELNVNALLLGDSALYLCASSLELAGDEQFFGPGTRLTVL.

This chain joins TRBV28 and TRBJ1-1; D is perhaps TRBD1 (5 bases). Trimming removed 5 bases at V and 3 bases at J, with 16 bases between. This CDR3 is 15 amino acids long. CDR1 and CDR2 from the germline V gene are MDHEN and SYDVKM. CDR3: CASSLILGQHTEAFF. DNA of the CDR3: TGTGCCAGCAGTCTCATCTTGGGGCAACACACTGAAGCTTTCTTT.

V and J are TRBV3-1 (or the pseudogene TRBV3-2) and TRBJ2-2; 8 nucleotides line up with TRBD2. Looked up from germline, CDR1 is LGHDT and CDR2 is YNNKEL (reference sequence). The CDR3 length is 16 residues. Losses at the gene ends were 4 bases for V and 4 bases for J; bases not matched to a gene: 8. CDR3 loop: CASSLLAGTGTGELFF. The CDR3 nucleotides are TGTGCCAGCAGCCTGCTAGCGGGCACGGGCACCGGGGAGCTGTTTTTT.

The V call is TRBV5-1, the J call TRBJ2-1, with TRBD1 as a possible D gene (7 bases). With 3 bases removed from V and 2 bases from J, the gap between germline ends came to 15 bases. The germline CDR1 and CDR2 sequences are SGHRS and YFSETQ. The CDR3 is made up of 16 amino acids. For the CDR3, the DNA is TGCGCCAGCAGCTCTCAGGGGGACTTCCCCTACAATGAGCAGTTCTTC. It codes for CASSSQGDFPYNEQFF. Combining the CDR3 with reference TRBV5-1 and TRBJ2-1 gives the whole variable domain KAGVTQTPRYLIKTRGQQVTLSCSPISGHRSVSWYQQTPGQGLQFLFEYFSETQRNKGNFPGRFSGRQFSNSRSEMNVSTLELGDSALYLCASSSQGDFPYNEQFFGPGTRLTVL.

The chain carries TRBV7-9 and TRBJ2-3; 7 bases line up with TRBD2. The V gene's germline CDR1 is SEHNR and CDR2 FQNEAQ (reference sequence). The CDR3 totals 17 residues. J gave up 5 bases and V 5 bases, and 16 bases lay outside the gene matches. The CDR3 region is CASSPLLVAGRRDTQYF. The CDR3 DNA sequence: TGTGCCAGCAGCCCCCTGTTGGTAGCGGGTCGCCGAGATACGCAGTATTTT.

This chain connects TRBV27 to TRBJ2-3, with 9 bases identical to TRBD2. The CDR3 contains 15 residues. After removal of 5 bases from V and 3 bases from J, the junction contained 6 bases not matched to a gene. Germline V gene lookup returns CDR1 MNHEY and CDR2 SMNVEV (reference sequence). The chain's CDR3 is CASSPPAGGTDTQYF. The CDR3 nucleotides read TGTGCCAGCAGTCCCCCAGCGGGGGGTACAGATACGCAGTATTTT.

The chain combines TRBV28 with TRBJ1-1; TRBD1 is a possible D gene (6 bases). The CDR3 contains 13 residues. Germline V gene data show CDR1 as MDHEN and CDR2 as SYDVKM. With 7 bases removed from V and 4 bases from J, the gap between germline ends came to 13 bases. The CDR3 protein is CASNYRDGTEAFF. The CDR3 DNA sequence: TGTGCCAGCAATTACAGGGACGGCACTGAAGCTTTCTTT. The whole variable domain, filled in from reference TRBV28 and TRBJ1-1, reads DVKVTQSSRYLVKRTGEKVFLECVQDMDHENMFWYRQDPGLGLRLIYFSYDVKMKEKGDIPEGYSVSREKKERFSLILESASTNQTSMYLCASNYRDGTEAFFGQGTRLTVV.

The CDR3: CASSDLAGRPYNEQFF. CDR3 DNA: TGTGCCAGCAGTGACCTAGCGGGGCGCCCCTACAATGAGCAGTTCTTC. The gene calls are TRBV6-4 and TRBJ2-1; 9 bases are a match to TRBD2. Germline-derived CDR1 and CDR2 are MRHNA and SNTAGT. The V and J ends lost 2 bases and 2 bases, in that order; junction bases with no gene match: 4. This CDR3 spans 16 amino acids.

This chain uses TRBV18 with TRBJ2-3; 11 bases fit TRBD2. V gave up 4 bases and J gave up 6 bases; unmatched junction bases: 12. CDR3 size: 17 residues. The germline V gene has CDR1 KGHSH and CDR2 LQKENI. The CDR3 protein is CASSLTTSGNPRDTQYF. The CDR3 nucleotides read TGTGCCAGCTCACTTACGACTAGCGGGAACCCCCGGGATACGCAGTATTTT.

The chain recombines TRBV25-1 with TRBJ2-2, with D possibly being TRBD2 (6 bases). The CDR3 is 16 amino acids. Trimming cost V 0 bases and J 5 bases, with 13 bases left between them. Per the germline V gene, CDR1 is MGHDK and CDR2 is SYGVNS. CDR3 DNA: TGTGCCAGCAGTGAATATCAGATGGGGGGAACCGGGGAGCTGTTTTTT. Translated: CASSEYQMGGTGELFF.

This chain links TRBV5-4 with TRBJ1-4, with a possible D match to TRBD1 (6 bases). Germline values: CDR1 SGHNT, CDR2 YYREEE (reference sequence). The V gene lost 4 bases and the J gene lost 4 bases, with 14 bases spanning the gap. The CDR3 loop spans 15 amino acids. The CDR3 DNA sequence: TGTGCCAGCAGCCTCGAGACAGGTCGTAATGAAAAACTGTTTTTT. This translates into CASSLETGRNEKLFF.

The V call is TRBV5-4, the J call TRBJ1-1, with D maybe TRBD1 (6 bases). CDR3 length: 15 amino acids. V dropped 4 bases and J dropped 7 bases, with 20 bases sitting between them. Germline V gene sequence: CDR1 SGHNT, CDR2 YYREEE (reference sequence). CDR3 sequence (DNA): TGTGCCAGCAGCCCCCAGGGGTCAAGGATTATTGAAGCTTTCTTT. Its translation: CASSPQGSRIIEAFF.